Below are 19 T cell receptor beta chains sequenced from a single sample in a study of molecular identifiers for immune sequencing clone quantification. Via MiXCR, TCRdb re-called the PCR reads, giving one row per CDR3 protein. The sample records around 300,000 distinct CDR3 sequences, over 20% being singletons. The sequencing sample was made of naive CD8+ T cells from blood, with Jurkat cell RNA spiked in. Subset denoted: FACS-sorted CD8+CD4-CCR7+CD45RA+ naive T cells. These TCRs come from a human donor in good health. Some libraries in this study had Jurkat cell RNA spiked in.

Concerning this clonotype: This may arise from a read error, as a much more abundant clone is one base away. V and J are TRBV7-9 and TRBJ2-7; tentative D call: TRBD1 (6 bases). V gave up 5 bases and J gave up 4 bases, with 15 bases separating them. The V gene's germline CDR1 is SEHNR and CDR2 FQNEAQ (reference sequence). CDR3 size: 14 residues. CDR3 coding DNA: TGTGCCAGCAGCCAAACAGGGTATCAGTACGAGCAGTACTTC. Protein product: CASSQTGYQYEQYF.

This clonotype was recorded many times. This chain links TRBV5-5 with TRBJ2-3; no definite D call. The ends were cut back, 2 bases at V and 4 bases at J, with 8 bases in the middle. Germline assignment: CDR1 SGHKS and CDR2 YYEKEE (reference sequence). The CDR3 is 13 amino acids. The CDR3 coding sequence is TGTGCCAGCAGCTTACAGCTAGCAGATACGCAGTATTTT. Residues: CASSLQLADTQYF. The full variable domain, completed using reference TRBV5-5 and TRBJ2-3, is DAGVTQSPTHLIKTRGQQVTLRCSPISGHKSVSWYQQVLGQGPQFIFQYYEKEERGRGNFPDRFSARQFPNYSSELNVNALLLGDSALYLCASSLQLADTQYFGPGTRLTVL.

As to this clonotype: This could be a read error, since a much larger clone is one nucleotide away. This chain links TRBV7-6 with TRBJ1-1, with a tentative D call TRBD1 (6 bases). The CDR3 runs 15 residues. Germline loops: CDR1 SGHVS, CDR2 FNYEAQ. Here the CDR3 DNA reads TGTGCCAGCAGCCCTGGCCCCCAGGGGATCACTAAAGCTTTCTTT. It is translated as CASSPGPQGITKAFF.

Ten or more counts support this clonotype. J is TRBJ1-1 and V is TRBV29-1; perhaps TRBD1 as D (6 bases). With 7 bases removed from V and 4 bases from J, the gap between germline ends came to 13 bases. This CDR3 is built from 12 residues. The germline V gene has CDR1 SQVTM and CDR2 ANQGSEA. Here the CDR3 DNA reads TGCAGCGGAGGGGACACCGTCACTGAAGCTTTCTTT. It codes for CSGGDTVTEAFF.

This chain links TRBV7-9 with TRBJ1-5; possibly TRBD1 for D (5 bases). The CDR3 has 17 residues. CDR1 and CDR2 from the germline V gene are SEHNR and FQNEAQ (reference sequence). Trimming removed 0 bases at V and 2 bases at J, with 14 bases between. In DNA form, the CDR3 reads TGTGCCAGCAGCTTAGCGGTGGGGGAGTTGGGCAATCAGCCCCAGCATTTT. Its translation is CASSLAVGELGNQPQHF.

This clonotype was seen at least ten times. The rearrangement joins TRBV5-8 to TRBJ2-4, with D unclear. The CDR3 runs 14 residues. Germline V gene sequence: CDR1 SGHTS, CDR2 YDEGEE. Trimming removed 2 bases at V and 0 bases at J, with 6 bases between. The CDR3 nucleotides read TGTGCCAGCAGCTTTTACCTAGCCAAAAACATTCAGTACTTC. Protein sequence: CASSFYLAKNIQYF.

Many counts were recorded for this clonotype. V and J are TRBV29-1 and TRBJ1-4, with a possible D match to TRBD1 (5 bases). V gave up 6 bases and J gave up 3 bases, with 11 bases separating them. The V gene's germline CDR1 is SQVTM and CDR2 ANQGSEA. The CDR3 extends over 13 amino acids. CDR3 in DNA: TGCAGCGTCGAACCCAGGGCTAATGAAAAACTGTTTTTT. Its protein product is CSVEPRANEKLFF. The full variable domain, its missing parts supplied by reference TRBV29-1 and TRBJ1-4, is SAVISQKPSRDICQRGTSLTIQCQVDSQVTMMFWYRQQPGQSLTLIATANQGSEATYESGFVIDKFPISRPNLTFSTLTVSNMSPEDSSIYLCSVEPRANEKLFFGSGTQLSVL.

Remarks on this clonotype: The junction and the germline gene differ at one end; a read error may be behind it. The V and J genes are TRBV9 and TRBJ2-3; D uncertain. This CDR3 contains 15 residues. Germline V lookup: CDR1 SGDLS, CDR2 YYNGEE. The CDR3: CTSSVGYSPGDTQYF. DNA for the CDR3: TGTACCAGCAGCGTGGGGTATAGCCCCGGAGATACGCAGTATTTT.

This clonotype was counted at least ten times. The chain combines TRBV9 with TRBJ1-5; D call uncertain. Germline V gives CDR1 SGDLS, CDR2 YYNGEE. This CDR3 comprises 13 residues. V was shortened by 0 bases and J by 4 bases, with 5 bases between the two germline ends. The CDR3 DNA sequence: TGTGCCAGCAGCGTAGGGGCGAATCAGCCCCAGCATTTT. Residues: CASSVGANQPQHF.

The gene calls are TRBV24-1 and TRBJ1-5; D is unclear. Germline-derived CDR1 and CDR2 are KGHDR and SFDVKD. The CDR3 has 14 residues. Trimming removed 4 bases from V and 3 bases from J, with 9 bases in between. CDR3 nucleotide sequence: TGTGCCACCAGTGACGACGGCTACAATCAGCCCCAGCATTTT. Amino acid sequence: CATSDDGYNQPQHF.

This clonotype has just a few counts. The rearrangement links TRBV14 to TRBJ2-7; D possibly corresponds to TRBD2 (6 bases). The CDR3 extends over 13 amino acids. V shed 3 bases and J shed 3 bases, with 9 bases lying between them. Germline values: CDR1 SGHDN, CDR2 FVKESK. The CDR3 nucleotides read TGTGCCAGCAGCCATGGAGCGGGCTACGAGCAGTACTTC. Encoded protein: CASSHGAGYEQYF.

The V gene is TRBV7-9, the J gene TRBJ2-2; D remains unclear. Trimming stripped 5 bases from V and 0 bases from J, with 10 bases between. The CDR3 has 15 residues. Germline CDR1 SEHNR, CDR2 FQNEAQ (reference sequence). The CDR3 reads CASSGLVANTGELFF. CDR3 in DNA: TGTGCCAGCAGCGGCCTGGTGGCGAACACCGGGGAGCTGTTTTTT.

The rearrangement uses TRBV27 and TRBJ1-3; possible D gene TRBD1, 6 bases. Per the germline V gene, CDR1 is MNHEY and CDR2 is SMNVEV (reference sequence). The CDR3 length is 13 residues. V lost 5 bases, J lost 4 bases, and 9 bases lay in between. The DNA of the CDR3 is TGTGCCAGCAGTCGGGACAACGGAAACACCATATATTTT. It is translated as CASSRDNGNTIYF.

This clonotype turned up a few times. The rearrangement links TRBV12-5 to TRBJ2-2; TRBD1 matches at 7 bases. Trimming removed 5 bases from V and 0 bases from J; junction bases left unmatched: 6. From germline, CDR1 is LGHNT and CDR2 FRNRAP. The CDR3 totals 16 residues. CDR3 DNA: TGTGCTAGTGGTGTCAGACAGGGACCGAACACCGGGGAGCTGTTTTTT. This codes for CASGVRQGPNTGELFF.

Note on this clonotype: A much larger clone lies a single base off, so this may be a read error. This rearrangement joins TRBV2 to TRBJ2-3, with 13 nucleotides matching TRBD2. The CDR3 is made up of 18 amino acids. The trim removed 7 bases at V and 2 bases at J, leaving 12 bases unmatched. Looked up from germline, CDR1 is SNHLY and CDR2 is FYNNEI. The CDR3 DNA reads TGTGCCAGCACCAACGGGACTAGCGGGAATATAATCACAGATACGCAGTATTTT. Protein sequence: CASTNGTSGNIITDTQYF.

The table lists this clonotype with a count of one. One end of the junction is discordant with germline, which a read error may explain. This chain uses TRBV27 with TRBJ2-7; D is possibly TRBD1 or TRBD2 (7 bases each). The CDR3 runs 15 residues. Per the germline V gene, CDR1 is MNHEY and CDR2 is SMNVEV (reference sequence). CDR3 sequence (DNA): TGTGCCAGCAGTCCTAGCGGAGGGGGCGCCTACGAGCAGTGCTTC. This gives the protein CASSPSGGGAYEQCF.

This clonotype came up many times. The chain links TRBV12-3 or TRBV12-4 to TRBJ1-1; D may be TRBD1 (5 bases). This CDR3 has 14 residues. Between the trimmed V and J ends, which lost 7 bases and 0 bases, there was a span of 12 bases. The DNA for the CDR3 is TGTGCCAGCACCTTAGACAGCATGAACACTGAAGCTTTCTTT. It translates to CASTLDSMNTEAFF.

The sample holds many counts of this clonotype. J is TRBJ1-1 and V is TRBV7-9; perhaps TRBD1 as D (6 bases). Germline V gene sequence: CDR1 SEHNR, CDR2 FQNEAQ (reference sequence). V lost 9 bases and J 5 bases, leaving 16 bases between the germline ends. The CDR3 has 13 residues. DNA of the CDR3: TGTGCCAGTCACGGGGGGGCTGGGACTGAAGCTTTCTTT. Its translation is CASHGGAGTEAFF.

Remarks on this clonotype: This could be a read error, since a much larger clone is one nucleotide away. The chain has TRBV7-6 and TRBJ2-6, with D possibly TRBD1 on 5 matching bases. The CDR3 is 15 amino acids. Germline CDR1 is SGHVS and CDR2 is FNYEAQ. The CDR3 here is CASSLTDSGANVPTF. The DNA for the CDR3 is TGTGCCAGCAGCTTAACCGACTCTGGGGCCAACGTCCCGACTTTC. Full variable domain (outside the CDR3, taken from reference TRBV7-6 and TRBJ2-6): GAGVSQSPRYKVTKRGQDVALRCDPISGHVSLYWYRQALGQGPEFLTYFNYEAQQDKSGLPNDRFSAERPEGSISTLTIQRTEQRDSAMYRCASSLTDSGANVPTFGAGSRLTVL.